This T cell receptor beta chain was obtained from a study of long-term antiretroviral therapy in people with HIV. Study background: Samples from the earliest time points predate the 2015 immediate-ART recommendation by about a decade. Findings and caveats of the study: HIV repertoires spanned tighter CDR3 length ranges than controls did. Despite increasing after ART, diversity remained lower than that of transplant donor controls.

The CDR3 length is 16 residues. Germline CDR1 is WSHSY and CDR2 is SAAADI. Losses at the gene ends were 7 bases for V and 4 bases for J; bases not matched to a gene: 9. For this clone: Its antigen remains unidentified.

A v3.0 immunoSEQ assay was performed at survey level. Profiled with immunoSEQ multiplex PCR; TCRdb holds only in-frame clones, not every one. This repertoire shows tens of thousands of clones, about 82% found once; its top ten account for approximately 4.6%. Sequences were derived from unsorted PBMCs, sampled 1.3 years after starting antiretroviral therapy. The chain is built from TRBV10-2 and TRBJ2-5; TRBD2 aligns across 13 bases. The receptor's source is a man aged 55 to 69 with HIV. The CDR3 DNA is TGCGCCAGCACCAAGGGACTAGCGGGATTGGCAGAGACCCAGTACTTC. Its protein is CASTKGLAGLAETQYF.